One sample yielded the 27 T cell receptor beta chains listed below, sequenced in a study of blood T cells in healthy people across ages. Together with a sample-barcoded 5' primer, a J-beta primer mix was included in a second PCR lasting about 7 to 12 cycles. TCRdb re-derived calls from the 5' RACE reads in MiXCR, one entry per CDR3 protein. Of 1.5 million to 2 million distinct CDR3 sequences in the sample, roughly 49% are singletons; the top ten hold roughly 2%. The specimen sequenced was blood. All receptors come from a woman aged 40 to 50 in good health.

This clonotype was seen more than once but under ten times. This sequence joins TRBV6-2 or TRBV6-3 and TRBJ2-7; D remains unclear. CDR1 MNHEY and CDR2 SVGEGT come from the germline V gene. The length of the CDR3 is 13 residues. V was pared by 4 bases and J by 0 bases, with 7 bases between. DNA of the CDR3: TGTGCCAGCAGTTGGGTGATCTCCTACGAGCAGTACTTC. Translation gives CASSWVISYEQYF.

This rearrangement joins TRBV12-5 to TRBJ1-2, with D perhaps TRBD1 (5 bases). Trimming left V 5 bases short and J 4 bases short, with 11 bases between. CDR1 is LGHNT, CDR2 FRNRAP, per germline. The CDR3 totals 13 residues. The CDR3 region has the DNA TGTGCTAGTGGTCAGGGATTCAGCTATGGCTACACCTTC. Translation gives CASGQGFSYGYTF.

This clonotype was detected many times. CDR3 protein: CASSLGHSYNEQFF. The CDR3 nucleotides read TGCGCCAGCAGCTTGGGGCACAGCTACAATGAGCAGTTCTTC. The J gene is TRBJ2-1, the V gene TRBV5-1; unclear D gene. The germline V and J ends were trimmed by 0 bases and 3 bases, with 7 bases remaining between them. Germline-derived CDR1 and CDR2 are SGHRS and YFSETQ. The CDR3 is 14 amino acids.

This chain links TRBV7-3 with TRBJ2-7, with TRBD2 as a possible D gene (6 bases). Trimming took off 3 bases at V and 5 bases at J, with 14 bases between the two ends. CDR1 and CDR2 from the germline V gene are SGHTA and FQGTGA. The CDR3 sequence is 14 residues long. The CDR3 here is CASSFPTLAHEQYF. DNA of the CDR3: TGTGCCAGCAGCTTCCCCACCCTAGCGCACGAGCAGTACTTC.

The J gene is TRBJ1-5, the V gene TRBV7-9; the match to TRBD1 covers 7 bases. CDR1 and CDR2 (germline): SEHNR, FQNEAQ (reference sequence). Unmatched junction bases numbered 7, after V lost 5 bases and J lost 3 bases. This CDR3 has 15 amino acids. The CDR3 loop is CASSPPGTDNQPQHF. In nucleotides, the CDR3 is TGTGCCAGCAGCCCCCCCGGGACAGACAATCAGCCCCAGCATTTT.

The V gene is TRBV24-1, the J gene TRBJ2-3, with D perhaps matching TRBD1 or TRBD2 (5 bases each). The germline gives CDR1 KGHDR, CDR2 SFDVKD. Trimming took 4 bases from V and 0 from J, leaving 13 bases between them. This CDR3 is built from 16 residues. For the CDR3, the DNA is TGTGCCACCAGTGACCGCAGGGACCCTAGCACAGATACGCAGTATTTT. This encodes CATSDRRDPSTDTQYF.

In its sample, this clonotype was seen a few times. The CDR3 protein is CASSPLRTAYYGYTF. The DNA of the CDR3 is TGTGCCAGCAGCCCACTCCGGACAGCTTACTATGGCTACACCTTC. This chain connects TRBV7-2 to TRBJ1-2; D is possibly TRBD1 (6 bases). Trimming removed 5 bases from V and 3 bases from J, with 16 bases in between. The CDR3 contains 15 residues. Germline values: CDR1 SGHTA, CDR2 FQGNSA. The whole variable domain, remainder taken from reference TRBV7-2 and TRBJ1-2, is GAGVSQSPSNKVTEKGKDVELRCDPISGHTALYWYRQSLGQGLEFLIYFQGNSAPDKSGLPSDRFSAERTGGSVSTLTIQRTQQEDSAVYLCASSPLRTAYYGYTFGSGTRLTVV.

Only a few counts were recorded for this clonotype. J is TRBJ1-1 and V is TRBV9; no reliable D call. Trimming took 4 bases from V and 8 from J, leaving 12 bases between them. The CDR3 totals 12 residues. Germline V gives CDR1 SGDLS, CDR2 YYNGEE. For the CDR3, the DNA is TGTGCCAGCAGCCCCCCTTCCGTGGAAGCTTTCTTT. This sequence encodes CASSPPSVEAFF.

This clonotype was counted a few times. The chain joins TRBV7-2 to TRBJ2-5; TRBD1 agrees at 9 bases. Germline V gives CDR1 SGHTA, CDR2 FQGNSA. Unmatched junction bases numbered 12, after V lost 0 bases and J lost 4 bases. The CDR3 covers 18 residues. CDR3 in amino acids: CASSLAGQGNEDGETQYF. The CDR3 nucleotides read TGTGCCAGCAGCTTAGCGGGACAGGGAAATGAGGACGGAGAGACCCAGTACTTC. The complete variable domain, with remaining parts taken from reference TRBV7-2 and TRBJ2-5, reads GAGVSQSPSNKVTEKGKDVELRCDPISGHTALYWYRQSLGQGLEFLIYFQGNSAPDKSGLPSDRFSAERTGGSVSTLTIQRTQQEDSAVYLCASSLAGQGNEDGETQYFGPGTRLLVL.

The chain employs TRBV11-2 and TRBJ2-4; D unclear. Germline loops: CDR1 SGHAT, CDR2 FQNNGV. Trimming shortened V by 1 base and J by 0 bases, and 4 bases separated the two germline ends. There are 14 residues in the CDR3. CDR3 sequence (DNA): TGTGCCAGCAGCTTAGCCCTAGCCAAAAACATTCAGTACTTC. It encodes CASSLALAKNIQYF.

The rearrangement uses TRBV20-1 and TRBJ2-1; D might be TRBD1 or TRBD2, each matching 5 bases. The V end lost 6 bases, the J end lost 10 bases, and 13 bases lay between the germline ends. The CDR3 is 11 residues long. Germline V gives CDR1 DFQATT, CDR2 SNEGSKA (reference sequence). The CDR3 here is CSASRASEQFF. The CDR3 nucleotides read TGCAGTGCCAGCAGGGCTAGCGAGCAGTTCTTC.

This chain links TRBV6-2 or TRBV6-3 with TRBJ1-6; D perhaps matches TRBD1 (6 bases). V was cut by 5 bases and J by 4 bases, with 15 bases left in between. Germline CDR1 and CDR2: MNHEY and SVGEGT. The CDR3 is 16 amino acids. The CDR3 nucleotides read TGTGCCAGCAGTCTCGGCGGGGGGCTTTATAATTCACCCCTCCACTTT. It encodes CASSLGGGLYNSPLHF.

Remarks on this clonotype: One junction end disagrees with the germline gene, perhaps due to a read error. The chain combines TRBV7-7 with TRBJ2-1; no clear D. CDR1 SSHAT and CDR2 FNYEAQ come from the germline V gene (reference sequence). The CDR3 covers 14 residues. Here the CDR3 reads CASSFSPETNEQFF. The CDR3 DNA reads TGTGCTAGCAGCTTCAGTCCGGAGACGAATGAGCAGTTCTTC.

The chain uses TRBV27 and TRBJ2-5; TRBD1 agrees at 7 bases. Germline trimming cut 0 bases from V and 4 bases from J; bases unmatched to any gene: 8. The CDR3 contains 16 residues. Germline V gives CDR1 MNHEY, CDR2 SMNVEV (reference sequence). The CDR3 here is CASSLSGQQRRETQYF. The CDR3 coding sequence is TGTGCCAGCAGTTTATCGGGACAGCAAAGGCGAGAGACCCAGTACTTC.

This chain uses TRBV5-5 with TRBJ2-1, with D perhaps matching TRBD2 (5 bases). The CDR3 totals 15 residues. Trimming removed 4 bases at V and 0 bases at J, with 11 bases between. Germline CDR1 SGHKS, CDR2 YYEKEE (reference sequence). The CDR3 here is CASSVEAFSYNEQFF. The CDR3 DNA follows: TGTGCCAGCAGCGTGGAGGCTTTCTCCTACAATGAGCAGTTCTTC.

The chain uses TRBV28 and TRBJ1-2, with 7 bases identical to TRBD1. Germline V gene lookup returns CDR1 MDHEN and CDR2 SYDVKM. The length of the CDR3 is 14 residues. V was clipped by 3 bases and J by 4 bases; unmatched bases: 5. The CDR3 nucleotides are TGTGCCAGCAGTTTCGCAGGGGGGAGCTATGGCTACACCTTC. The encoded protein is CASSFAGGSYGYTF.

This clonotype was counted only a few times. This chain links TRBV21-1 with TRBJ2-7; the table's D call, TRBD2, has no DNA check behind it. TRBV21-1 is listed as a pseudogene. The CDR3 runs to 15 residues. CDR3 amino acids: CASRGGTNTPYEQYF. The CDR3, as DNA: TGTGCCAGCAGGGGAGGGACTAACACCCCCTACGAGCAGTACTTC.

CDR3 DNA: TGTGCCAGCTCCCCTACCCTGACAGGAGATACGCAGTATTTT. Translating gives CASSPTLTGDTQYF. This chain uses TRBV18 with TRBJ2-3; D is perhaps TRBD1 (6 bases). Trimming pared 6 bases from V and 5 bases from J, leaving 15 bases between. In germline, CDR1 is KGHSH, CDR2 LQKENI. The CDR3 sequence is 14 residues long.

There are a few counts of this clonotype. The gene calls are TRBV4-3 and TRBJ2-5; 9 bases agree with TRBD1. This CDR3 has 18 residues. The V gene end was trimmed by 0 bases and the J gene end by 5 bases; junction bases not matched to a gene: 13. Germline CDR1 and CDR2: LGHNA and YSLEER. CDR3 sequence (DNA): TGCGCCAGCAGCCAAGACCCTCCGGACAGGGGCCTTTGGGAGACCCAGTACTTC. Residues: CASSQDPPDRGLWETQYF.

The genes are TRBV5-1 and TRBJ2-1; 11 bases match TRBD2. The ends lost 0 bases at V and 5 bases at J; junction bases unmatched: 7. This CDR3 region has 17 residues. CDR1 and CDR2 from the germline V gene are SGHRS and YFSETQ. The CDR3 nucleotides are TGCGCCAGCAGCTTGGCCGAATTAGCGGGGGGGAACAATGAGCAGTTCTTC. It is translated as CASSLAELAGGNNEQFF.

This clonotype occurred a few times. V gene TRBV27 combines with J gene TRBJ1-2, with TRBD1 matching over 10 bases. CDR1 and CDR2 (germline): MNHEY, SMNVEV (reference sequence). The CDR3 runs to 17 residues. With 11 bases clipped from V and 3 bases from J, the junction kept 18 bases outside the gene matches. The CDR3 region is CAGDSGQGCPIHYGYTF. The CDR3, as DNA: TGTGCCGGCGACTCGGGACAGGGGTGCCCCATCCACTATGGCTACACCTTC.

This chain joins TRBV12-3 or TRBV12-4 and TRBJ2-3, with 8 bases aligning to TRBD2. The CDR3 sequence is 19 residues long. J gave up 6 bases and V 1 base, and 18 bases lay outside the gene matches. The CDR3 loop is CASSLGSWLAGPLSDTQYF. As DNA, the CDR3 is TGTGCCAGCAGTTTAGGGTCGTGGCTAGCGGGTCCTCTGAGTGATACGCAGTATTTT.

Details on this clonotype: Compared with germline, one end of the junction differs, possibly owing to a read error. This chain joins TRBV7-2 and TRBJ2-5; D possibly corresponds to TRBD1 (5 bases). CDR3 length equals 14 residues. CDR1 and CDR2 (germline): SGHTA, FQGNSA. The CDR3 region is CASSYSDSRRTQCF. The CDR3 bases are TGTGCCAGCAGCTATTCCGACAGCAGGAGAACCCAGTGCTTC. Full variable domain (rest looked up from reference TRBV7-2 and TRBJ2-5): GAGVSQSPSNKVTEKGKDVELRCDPISGHTALYWYRQSLGQGLEFLIYFQGNSAPDKSGLPSDRFSAERTGGSVSTLTIQRTQQEDSAVYLCASSYSDSRRTQCFGPGTRLLVL.

Only a few counts were recorded for this clonotype. The V gene is TRBV11-1, the J gene TRBJ1-1, with D uncertain. CDR3 length: 15 residues. V was clipped by 7 bases and J by 0 bases, with 15 bases between them. Germline V gene lookup returns CDR1 SGHAT and CDR2 FQDESV (reference sequence). The CDR3 is CASTPRKGVNTEAFF. The DNA of the CDR3 is TGTGCCAGCACCCCGCGGAAAGGCGTGAACACTGAAGCTTTCTTT.

The chain has TRBV18 and TRBJ2-4, with D perhaps assigned TRBD1 or TRBD2 (5 bases each). The J call could be wrong; TRBJ2-7 is a better fit for the DNA end. The CDR3 sequence is 15 residues long. Per the germline V gene, CDR1 is KGHSH and CDR2 is LQKENI. The CDR3 region is CASSPRGPPVYEQYF. The CDR3 bases are TGTGCCAGCTCACCGAGGGGACCCCCCGTGTACGAGCAGTACTTC.

This clonotype was found a few times. V and J are TRBV7-2 and TRBJ2-3; a weak D match, TRBD2 (7 bases). The germline V gene has CDR1 SGHTA and CDR2 FQGNSA. This CDR3 has 15 residues. V was shortened by 1 base and J by 5 bases, with 13 bases between the two germline ends. The CDR3 sequence: CASSLVGGAGDTQYF. For the CDR3, the DNA is TGTGCCAGCAGCTTAGTGGGGGGGGCAGGAGATACGCAGTATTTT.

The chain carries TRBV12-3 or TRBV12-4 and TRBJ2-1; a possible D gene is TRBD2 (5 bases). Trimming cost V 5 bases and J 5 bases, with 10 bases left between them. This CDR3 comprises 13 residues. This CDR3 reads CASSITRDNEQFF. The CDR3 DNA reads as TGTGCCAGCAGTATTACTAGAGACAATGAGCAGTTCTTC.